This TCR beta chain was sequenced for a study of identical twins. Points from the study as a whole: Twins' surplus sharing was weaker for beta out-of-frame sequences. Memory repertoires lacked the insertion deficit that abundant cord blood beta clonotypes showed.

V lost 0 bases, J lost 4 bases, and 2 bases stayed unmatched. This CDR3 region has 14 residues. The germline V gene encodes CDR1 SGHKS and CDR2 YYEKEE (reference sequence). Unique molecular identifiers were present on the cDNA, and a universal primer site came from template switching. TCRdb processed the 5' RACE reads anew with MiXCR; each CDR3 protein has one entry. The sample yields approximately 470,000 distinct CDR3 sequences, 14% seen once. This clonotype was counted ten times or more. Antigen: not known. The same sample was also studied in work on yellow fever vaccine responses in identical twins.

The V gene is TRBV5-5, the J gene TRBJ1-2, with TRBD1 matching over 8 bases. This clonotype originated in a woman younger than 30 in good health. Sequenced sample: CD4+ T cells sorted from blood. The chain's CDR3 is CASSLADRGYGYTF. The CDR3 region has the DNA TGTGCCAGCAGCTTGGCTGACAGGGGCTATGGCTACACCTTC.